A selection of T cell receptor beta chains follows, all from one sample in a study of T cell responses to AZD1222 COVID-19 vaccine. Some clones are missing from TCRdb's copy, which holds only in-frame ones; the method was immunoSEQ multiplex PCR. The sample records 92,000 or so clones, 75% to 90% being singletons. The sample consisted of peripheral blood, taken on day 0 of AZD1222 vaccination. All receptors derive from an adult in good health. CDR3s leave out the opening cysteine and the closing phenylalanine or tryptophan.

j_gene | v_gene | CDR3aa
TRBJ1-3 | TRBV24-1 | ATREDSSGNTIY
TRBJ2-4 | TRBV7-9 | ASSLPATGVKNIQY
TRBJ2-1 | TRBV28 | ASSPKGRRYNEQF
TRBJ2-1 | TRBV3-1/TRBV3-2 | ASSPLGQRYNEQF
TRBJ2-7 | TRBV2 | ASSEPRDPTYEQY
TRBJ2-7 | TRBV23-1 | ASTGGGSYEQY
TRBJ2-1 | TRBV5-1 | ASSLQTSGRAILYNEQF
TRBJ1-2 | TRBV7-2 | ASSLAGAGNYGYT
TRBJ1-1 | TRBV4-3 | ASSIGTGSSEAF
TRBJ2-7 | TRBV5-1 | ASSLATSGTPFYEQY
TRBJ1-1 | TRBV30 | AWSAGTGGWNTEAF
TRBJ2-7 | TRBV4-1 | ASSQVQGRGEQY
TRBJ1-1 | TRBV18 | ASSLRDGDLNTEAF
TRBJ2-1 | TRBV5-4 | ASSLRSGGGPVDEQF
TRBJ2-7 | TRBV27 | ASSPEKGRQY
TRBJ1-2 | TRBV28 | ASREPQGNYGYT
TRBJ1-1 | TRBV11-2 | ASSSRGWGSEAF
TRBJ1-2 | TRBV18 | ASSLDRAYGYT
TRBJ2-7 | TRBV18 | ASSPVFLYEQY
TRBJ1-5 | TRBV29-1 | SVEDPGGNQPQH
TRBJ2-5 | TRBV5-5 | ASSLGSGYTETQY
TRBJ2-3 | TRBV6-2/TRBV6-3 | ASSYSVATGTQY
TRBJ2-3 | TRBV19 | ATTQGIADTQY
TRBJ2-3 | TRBV18 | ASSLMSGRGTDTQY
TRBJ2-7 | TRBV7-2 | ASSLEYEQY
TRBJ1-2 | TRBV28 | ASSLGGGFGYT
TRBJ1-3 | TRBV6-1 | ASSEASGGGQRNTIY
TRBJ2-1 | TRBV7-7 | ASSLGSGGTYNEQF
TRBJ2-7 | TRBV2 | ASIRRESSYEQY
TRBJ1-1 | TRBV5-1 | ASSLARGAMNTEAF
TRBJ2-7 | TRBV28 | ASSAIGTSGRNARPGYEQY
TRBJ2-3 | TRBV10-3 | AIRAGQGSTDTQY
TRBJ2-3 | TRBV24-1 | ATSGVGVDTQY
TRBJ2-1 | TRBV5-4 | ASSLASGRGDEQF
TRBJ1-2 | TRBV28 | ASSQGTDYGYT
TRBJ2-7 | TRBV4-1 | ASSDRGYEQY
TRBJ1-5 | TRBV28 | ASTRDLLQH
TRBJ2-1 | TRBV6-5 | ASSSDPGTVYNEQF
TRBJ2-5 | TRBV12-3/TRBV12-4 | ASSFSETQY
TRBJ2-7 | TRBV5-1 | ASRIAGTETYEQY
TRBJ1-1 | TRBV27 | ASSQGALMNTEAF
TRBJ2-3 | TRBV11-2 | ASSLGGKAEY
TRBJ1-1 | TRBV30 | AWQIQGAGTEAF
TRBJ1-5 | TRBV6-5 | ASSQGDGQPQH
TRBJ2-5 | TRBV25-1 | ASSDPDRMQETQY
TRBJ2-7 | TRBV7-9 | ASSFGQGGNEQY
TRBJ1-5 | TRBV6-5 | ASKGTGLSNQPQH
TRBJ2-3 | TRBV7-2 | ASSPTSRSTDTQY
TRBJ2-7 | TRBV5-4 | ASSYGTVVPYEQY
TRBJ2-3 | TRBV7-8 | ASSSRRGTHVTDTQY
TRBJ2-1 | TRBV13 | ASSLDHRLVGYNEQF
TRBJ2-7 | TRBV18 | ASSPDWASYEQY
TRBJ2-5 | TRBV7-9 | ASSLGVGEAETQY
TRBJ2-1 | TRBV7-2 | ASSLARDYNNEQF